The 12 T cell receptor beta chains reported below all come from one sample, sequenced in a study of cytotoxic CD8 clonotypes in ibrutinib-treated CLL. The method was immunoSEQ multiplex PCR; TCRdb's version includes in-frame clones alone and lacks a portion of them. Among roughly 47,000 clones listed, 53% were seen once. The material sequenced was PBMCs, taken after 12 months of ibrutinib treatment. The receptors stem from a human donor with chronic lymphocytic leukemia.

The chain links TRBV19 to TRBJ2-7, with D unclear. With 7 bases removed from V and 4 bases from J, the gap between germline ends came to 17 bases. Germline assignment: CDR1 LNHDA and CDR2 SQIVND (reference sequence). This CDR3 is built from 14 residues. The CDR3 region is CASKNSQHNYEQYF. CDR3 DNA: TGTGCCAGTAAAAACTCACAACATAATTACGAGCAGTACTTC.

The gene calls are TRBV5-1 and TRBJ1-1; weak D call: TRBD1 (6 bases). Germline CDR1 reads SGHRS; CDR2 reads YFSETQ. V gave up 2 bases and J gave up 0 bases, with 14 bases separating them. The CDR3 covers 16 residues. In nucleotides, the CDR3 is TGCGCCAGCAGCTTAGGTACAGGGCCAATGAACACTGAAGCTTTCTTT. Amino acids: CASSLGTGPMNTEAFF.

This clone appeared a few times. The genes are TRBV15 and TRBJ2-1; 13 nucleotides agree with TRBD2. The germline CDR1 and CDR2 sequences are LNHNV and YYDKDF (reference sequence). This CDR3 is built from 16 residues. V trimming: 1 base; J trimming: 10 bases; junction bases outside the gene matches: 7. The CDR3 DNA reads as TGTGCCACCAGCAGAGGACTAGCGGGAGGTATAGGAGAGCAGTTCTTC. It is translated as CATSRGLAGGIGEQFF.

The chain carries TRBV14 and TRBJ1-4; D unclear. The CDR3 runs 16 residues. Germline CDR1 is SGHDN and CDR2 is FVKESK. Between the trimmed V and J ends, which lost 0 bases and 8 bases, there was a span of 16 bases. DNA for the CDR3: TGTGCCAGCAGCCAAGAGGAGAACCGACTGAAAGAAAAACTGTTTTTT. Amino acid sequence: CASSQEENRLKEKLFF.

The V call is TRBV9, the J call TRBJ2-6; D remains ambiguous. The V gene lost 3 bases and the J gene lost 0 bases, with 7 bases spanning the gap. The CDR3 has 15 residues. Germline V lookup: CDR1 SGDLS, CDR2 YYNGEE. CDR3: CASSESHSGANVLTF. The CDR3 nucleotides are TGTGCCAGCAGCGAGAGTCACTCTGGGGCCAACGTCCTGACTTTC. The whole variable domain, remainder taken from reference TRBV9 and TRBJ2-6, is DSGVTQTPKHLITATGQRVTLRCSPRSGDLSVYWYQQSLDQGLQFLIQYYNGEERAKGNILERFSAQQFPDLHSELNLSSLELGDSALYFCASSESHSGANVLTFGAGSRLTVL.

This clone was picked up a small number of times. The CDR3 nucleotides read TGTGCCAGCAGCGGACGGGACAGAGAGCAGTTCTTC. It encodes CASSGRDREQFF. The rearrangement joins TRBV9 to TRBJ2-1; 7 positions match TRBD1. CDR1 is SGDLS, CDR2 YYNGEE, per germline. J was trimmed by 10 bases and V by 3 bases; bases with no gene match: 4. There are 12 residues in the CDR3.

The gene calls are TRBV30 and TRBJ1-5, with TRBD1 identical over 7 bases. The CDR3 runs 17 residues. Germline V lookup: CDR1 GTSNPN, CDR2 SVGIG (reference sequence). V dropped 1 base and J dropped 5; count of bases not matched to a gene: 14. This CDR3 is CAWSDPDPTGKHQPQHF. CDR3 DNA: TGTGCCTGGAGTGACCCGGATCCGACAGGGAAGCATCAGCCCCAGCATTTT.

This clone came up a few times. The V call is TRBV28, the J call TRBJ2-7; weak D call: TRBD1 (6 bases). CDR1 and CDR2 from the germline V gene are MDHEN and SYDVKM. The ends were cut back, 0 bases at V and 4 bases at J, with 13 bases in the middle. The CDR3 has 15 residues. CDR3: CASSLWGASGYEQYF. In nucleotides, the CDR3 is TGTGCCAGCAGTTTATGGGGGGCCTCTGGATACGAGCAGTACTTC.

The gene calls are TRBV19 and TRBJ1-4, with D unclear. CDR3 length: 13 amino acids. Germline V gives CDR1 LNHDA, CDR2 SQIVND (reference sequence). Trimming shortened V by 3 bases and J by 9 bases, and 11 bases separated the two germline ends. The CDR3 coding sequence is TGTGCCAGTAGTATCGGAATTGATCAAAAACTGTTTTTT. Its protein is CASSIGIDQKLFF.

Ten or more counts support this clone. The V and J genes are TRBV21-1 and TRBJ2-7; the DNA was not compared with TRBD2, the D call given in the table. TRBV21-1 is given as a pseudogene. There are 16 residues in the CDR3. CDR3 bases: TGTGCCAGCAGCAAACCAGCTAGCGGGACTACCTACGAGCAGTACTTC. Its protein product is CASSKPASGTTYEQYF.

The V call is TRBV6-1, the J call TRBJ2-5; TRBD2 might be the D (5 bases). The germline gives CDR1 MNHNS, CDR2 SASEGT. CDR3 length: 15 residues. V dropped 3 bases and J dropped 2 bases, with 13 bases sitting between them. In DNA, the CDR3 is TGTGCCAGCAGTGACGGGAACAAAATACAAGAGACCCAGTACTTC. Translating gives CASSDGNKIQETQYF.

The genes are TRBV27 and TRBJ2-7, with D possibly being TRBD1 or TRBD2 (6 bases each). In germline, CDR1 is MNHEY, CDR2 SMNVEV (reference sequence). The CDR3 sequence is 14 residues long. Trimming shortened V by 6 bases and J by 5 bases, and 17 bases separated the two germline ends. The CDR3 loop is CASSYVGGDHEQYF. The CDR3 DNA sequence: TGTGCCAGCAGCTACGTGGGGGGCGACCACGAGCAGTACTTC.